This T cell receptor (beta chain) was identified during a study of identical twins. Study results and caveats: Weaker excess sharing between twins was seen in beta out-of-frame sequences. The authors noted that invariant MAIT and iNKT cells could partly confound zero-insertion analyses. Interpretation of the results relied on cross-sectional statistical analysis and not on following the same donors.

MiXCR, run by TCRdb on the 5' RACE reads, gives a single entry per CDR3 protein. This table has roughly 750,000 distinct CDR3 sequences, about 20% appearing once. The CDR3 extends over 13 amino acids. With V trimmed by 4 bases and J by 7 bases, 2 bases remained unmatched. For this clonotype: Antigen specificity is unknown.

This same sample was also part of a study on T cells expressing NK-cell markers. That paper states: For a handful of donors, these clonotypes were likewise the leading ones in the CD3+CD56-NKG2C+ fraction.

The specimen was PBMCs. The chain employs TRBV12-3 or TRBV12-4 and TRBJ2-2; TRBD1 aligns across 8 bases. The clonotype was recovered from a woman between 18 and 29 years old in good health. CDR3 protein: CASSWTGHGELFF. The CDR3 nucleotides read TGTGCCAGCAGTTGGACAGGGCACGGGGAGCTGTTTTTT.